This T cell receptor beta chain emerged from a study of shared clonotypes between healthy human individuals. As for the study in general: The study enrolled a couple of women and a few men aged 18 to 49. Findings and caveats of the study: Clonotypes which were not shared had lower generation probabilities than clonotypes that all four donors shared.

Some 27,000 T cell genomes, or approximately 190 ng DNA, went into the sorted-subset replicate PCRs. As processed by the authors: Without quality scores, immunoSEQ junctional reads could not be filtered like full-length reads. Only in-frame clones appear in the TCRdb table, and some are missing; sequencing was by immunoSEQ multiplex PCR. For V, J and clone size, that table is used; D and trimming come from the DNA. The sample includes 800,000 to 1,200,000 clones, about four fifths of them seen just once. About this clone itself: The antigen is undetermined.

V was cut by 0 bases and J by 4 bases, with 10 bases left in between. CDR3 length: 15 residues. Germline V CDR1 and CDR2: ENHRY, SYGVKD. The rearrangement joins TRBV10-3 to TRBJ1-5, with D hard to call. This clonotype originated in a man aged 18 to 35 in good health. Some clones in this sample may be carry-over from other donors' samples. Sequencing input: memory CD4+ T cells from PBMCs. Described subset: CD45RA-negative fraction. The CDR3 DNA sequence: TGTGCCATCAGTGAGTCTCTCTTGGGGAATCAGCCCCAGCATTTT. Its translation is CAISESLLGNQPQHF.